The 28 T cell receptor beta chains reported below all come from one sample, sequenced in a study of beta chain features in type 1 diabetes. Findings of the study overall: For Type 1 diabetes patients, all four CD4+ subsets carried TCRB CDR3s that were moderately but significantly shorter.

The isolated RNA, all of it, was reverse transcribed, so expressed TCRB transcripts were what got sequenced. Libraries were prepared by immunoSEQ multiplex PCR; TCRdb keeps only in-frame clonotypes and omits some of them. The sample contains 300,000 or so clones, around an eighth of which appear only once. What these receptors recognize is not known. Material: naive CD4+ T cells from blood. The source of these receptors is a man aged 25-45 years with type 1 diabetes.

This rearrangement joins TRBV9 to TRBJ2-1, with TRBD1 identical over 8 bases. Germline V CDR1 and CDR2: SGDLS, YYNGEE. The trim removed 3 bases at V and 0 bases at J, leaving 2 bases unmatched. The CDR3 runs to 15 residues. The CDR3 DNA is TGTGCCAGCAGCGCTGACAGGGGCTCCTACAATGAGCAGTTCTTC. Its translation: CASSADRGSYNEQFF.

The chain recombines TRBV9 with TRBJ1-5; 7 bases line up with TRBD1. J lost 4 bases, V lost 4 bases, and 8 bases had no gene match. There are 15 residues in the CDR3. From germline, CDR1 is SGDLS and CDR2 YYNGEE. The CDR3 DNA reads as TGTGCCAGCAGCCCCGGAGGACAGGCGAATCAGCCCCAGCATTTT. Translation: CASSPGGQANQPQHF.

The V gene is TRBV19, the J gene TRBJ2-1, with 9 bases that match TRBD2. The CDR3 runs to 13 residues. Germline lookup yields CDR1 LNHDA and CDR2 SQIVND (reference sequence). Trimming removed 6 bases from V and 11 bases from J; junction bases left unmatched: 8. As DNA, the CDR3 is TGTGCCAGTAGCACTAGCGGGCCCTACCAGCAGTTCTTC. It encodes CASSTSGPYQQFF.

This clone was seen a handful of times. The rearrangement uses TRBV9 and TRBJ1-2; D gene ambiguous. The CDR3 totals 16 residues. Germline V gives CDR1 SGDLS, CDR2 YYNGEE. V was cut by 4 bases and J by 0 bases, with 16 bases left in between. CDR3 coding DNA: TGTGCCAGCAGCCACGGAGGAGGGATCACTAACTATGGCTACACCTTC. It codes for CASSHGGGITNYGYTF.

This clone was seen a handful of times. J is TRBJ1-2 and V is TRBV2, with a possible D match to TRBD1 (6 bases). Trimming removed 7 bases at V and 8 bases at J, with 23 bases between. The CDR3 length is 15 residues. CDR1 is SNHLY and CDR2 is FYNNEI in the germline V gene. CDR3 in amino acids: CASITQPGGAEGYTF. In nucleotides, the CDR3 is TGTGCCAGCATCACCCAACCCGGGGGGGCGGAAGGCTACACCTTC.

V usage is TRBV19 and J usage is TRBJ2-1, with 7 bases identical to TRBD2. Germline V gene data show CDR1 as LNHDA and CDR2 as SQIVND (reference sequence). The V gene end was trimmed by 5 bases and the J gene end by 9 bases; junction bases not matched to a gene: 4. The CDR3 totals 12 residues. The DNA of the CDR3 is TGTGCCAGTAGTCCTCGCGGGGGTGAGCAGTTCTTC. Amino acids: CASSPRGGEQFF.

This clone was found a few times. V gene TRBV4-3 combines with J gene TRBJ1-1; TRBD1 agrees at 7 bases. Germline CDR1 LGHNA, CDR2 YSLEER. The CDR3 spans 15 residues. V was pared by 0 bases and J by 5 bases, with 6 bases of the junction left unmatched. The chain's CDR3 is CASSQDRTGPTEAFF. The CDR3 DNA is TGCGCCAGCAGCCAAGACCGGACAGGACCGACTGAAGCTTTCTTT.

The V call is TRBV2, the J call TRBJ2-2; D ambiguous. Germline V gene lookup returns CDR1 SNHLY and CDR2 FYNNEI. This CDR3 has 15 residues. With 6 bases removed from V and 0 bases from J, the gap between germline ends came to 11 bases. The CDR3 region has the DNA TGTGCCAGCAGGGGCTACATCGCGAACACCGGGGAGCTGTTTTTT. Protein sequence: CASRGYIANTGELFF.

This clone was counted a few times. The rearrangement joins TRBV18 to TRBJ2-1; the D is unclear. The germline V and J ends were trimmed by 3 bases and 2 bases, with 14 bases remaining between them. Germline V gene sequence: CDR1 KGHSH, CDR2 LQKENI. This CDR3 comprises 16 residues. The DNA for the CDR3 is TGTGCCAGCTCACCCTCTCCCCGTATTACCTACAATGAGCAGTTCTTC. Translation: CASSPSPRITYNEQFF.

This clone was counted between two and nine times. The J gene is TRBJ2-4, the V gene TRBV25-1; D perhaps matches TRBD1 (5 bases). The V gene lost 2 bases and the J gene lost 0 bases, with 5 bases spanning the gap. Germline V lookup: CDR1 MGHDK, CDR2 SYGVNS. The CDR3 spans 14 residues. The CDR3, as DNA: TGTGCCAGCAGTGAAAGGGGAGCCAAAAACATTCAGTACTTC. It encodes CASSERGAKNIQYF.

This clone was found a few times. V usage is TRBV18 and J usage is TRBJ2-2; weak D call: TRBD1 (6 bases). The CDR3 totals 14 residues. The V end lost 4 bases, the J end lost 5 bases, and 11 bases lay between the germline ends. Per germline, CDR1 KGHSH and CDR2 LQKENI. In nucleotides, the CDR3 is TGTGCCAGCTCACAACAGGGTTATACCGGGGAGCTGTTTTTT. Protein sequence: CASSQQGYTGELFF.

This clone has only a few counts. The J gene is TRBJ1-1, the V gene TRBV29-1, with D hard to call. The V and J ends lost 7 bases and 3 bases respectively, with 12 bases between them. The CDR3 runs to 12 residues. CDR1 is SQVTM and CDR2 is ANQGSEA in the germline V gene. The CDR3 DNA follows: TGCAGCGCCCGGGAAAGGGACACTGAAGCTTTCTTT. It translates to CSARERDTEAFF.

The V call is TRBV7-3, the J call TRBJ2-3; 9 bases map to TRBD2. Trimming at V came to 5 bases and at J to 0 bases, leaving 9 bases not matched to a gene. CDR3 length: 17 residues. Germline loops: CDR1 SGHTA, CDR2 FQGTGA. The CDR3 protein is CASSLGTTSGSTDTQYF. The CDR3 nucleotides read TGTGCCAGCAGCCTCGGAACTACTAGCGGGAGCACAGATACGCAGTATTTT.

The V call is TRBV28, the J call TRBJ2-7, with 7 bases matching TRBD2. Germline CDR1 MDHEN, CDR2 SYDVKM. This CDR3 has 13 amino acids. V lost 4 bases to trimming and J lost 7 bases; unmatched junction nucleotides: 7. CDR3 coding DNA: TGTGCCAGCAGTTCCCCCCGGCGGGGGGAGCAGTACTTC. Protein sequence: CASSSPRRGEQYF.

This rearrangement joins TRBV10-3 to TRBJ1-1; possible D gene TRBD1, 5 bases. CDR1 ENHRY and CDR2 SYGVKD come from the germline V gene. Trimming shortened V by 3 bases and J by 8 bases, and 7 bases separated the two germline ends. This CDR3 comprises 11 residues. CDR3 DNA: TGTGCCATCAGTGAACAGGAGGAAGCTTTCTTT. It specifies CAISEQEEAFF.

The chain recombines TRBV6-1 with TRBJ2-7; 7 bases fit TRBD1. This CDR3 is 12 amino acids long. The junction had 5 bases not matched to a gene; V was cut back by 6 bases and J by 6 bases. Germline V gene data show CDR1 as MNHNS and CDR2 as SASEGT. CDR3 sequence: CASSPYRGEQYF. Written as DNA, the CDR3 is TGTGCCAGCAGCCCCTACAGGGGCGAGCAGTACTTC.

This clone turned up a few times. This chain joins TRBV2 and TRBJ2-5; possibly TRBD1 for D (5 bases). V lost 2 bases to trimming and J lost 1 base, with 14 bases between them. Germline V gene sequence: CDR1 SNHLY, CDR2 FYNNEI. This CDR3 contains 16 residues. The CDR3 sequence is CASSESVQATQETQYF. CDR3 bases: TGTGCCAGCAGTGAAAGTGTACAGGCAACCCAAGAGACCCAGTACTTC.

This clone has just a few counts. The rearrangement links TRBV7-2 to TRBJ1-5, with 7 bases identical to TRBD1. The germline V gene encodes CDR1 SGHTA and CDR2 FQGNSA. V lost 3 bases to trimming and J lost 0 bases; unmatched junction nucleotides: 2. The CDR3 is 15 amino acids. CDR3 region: CASSFTGASNQPQHF. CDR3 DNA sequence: TGTGCCAGCAGCTTTACAGGGGCTAGCAATCAGCCCCAGCATTTT.

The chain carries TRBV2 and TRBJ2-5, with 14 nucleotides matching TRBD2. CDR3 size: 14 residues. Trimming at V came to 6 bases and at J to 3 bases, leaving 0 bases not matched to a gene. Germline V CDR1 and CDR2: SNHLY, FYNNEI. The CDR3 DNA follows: TGTGCCAGCAGGGGACTAGCGGGAGAAGAGACCCAGTACTTC. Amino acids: CASRGLAGEETQYF.

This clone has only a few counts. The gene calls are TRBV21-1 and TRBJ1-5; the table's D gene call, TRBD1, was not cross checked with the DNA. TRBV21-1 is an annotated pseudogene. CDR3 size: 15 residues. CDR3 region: CASSVYPGSNQPQHF. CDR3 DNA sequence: TGTGCCAGCAGCGTCTATCCAGGCAGCAATCAGCCCCAGCATTTT.

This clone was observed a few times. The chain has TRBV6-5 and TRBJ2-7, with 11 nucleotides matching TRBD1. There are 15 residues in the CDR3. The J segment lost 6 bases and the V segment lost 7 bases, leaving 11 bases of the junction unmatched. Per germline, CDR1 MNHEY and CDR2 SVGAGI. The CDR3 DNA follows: TGTGCCAGCAAAGTTGGGGACAGGGGGTTAGTCGAGCAGTACTTC. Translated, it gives CASKVGDRGLVEQYF.

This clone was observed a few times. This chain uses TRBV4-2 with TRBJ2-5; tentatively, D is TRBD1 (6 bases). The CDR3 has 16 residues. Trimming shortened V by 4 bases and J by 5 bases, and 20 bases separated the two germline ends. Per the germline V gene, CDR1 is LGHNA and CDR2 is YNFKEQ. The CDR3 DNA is TGTGCCAGCAGCCCAAATACAGGGCCGGGAATGGAGACCCAGTACTTC. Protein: CASSPNTGPGMETQYF.

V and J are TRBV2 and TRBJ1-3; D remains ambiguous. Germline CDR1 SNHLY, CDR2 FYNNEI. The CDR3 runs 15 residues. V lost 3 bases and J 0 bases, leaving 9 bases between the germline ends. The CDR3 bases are TGTGCCAGCAGTGAGGGCAGCCGCTCTGGAAACACCATATATTTT. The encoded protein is CASSEGSRSGNTIYF.

CDR3 DNA sequence: TGTGCCAGCAGCCCTCAGGGGGTGGTGCAGCCCCAGCATTTT. Protein sequence: CASSPQGVVQPQHF. J is TRBJ1-5 and V is TRBV7-2; TRBD1 aligns across 7 bases. From germline, CDR1 is SGHTA and CDR2 FQGNSA. J was trimmed by 7 bases and V by 5 bases; bases with no gene match: 8. The CDR3 is 14 amino acids.

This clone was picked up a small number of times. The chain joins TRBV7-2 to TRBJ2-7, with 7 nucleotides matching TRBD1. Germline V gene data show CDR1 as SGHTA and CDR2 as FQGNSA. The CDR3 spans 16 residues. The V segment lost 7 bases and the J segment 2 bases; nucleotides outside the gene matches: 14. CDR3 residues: CASTPRAGGRTYEQYF. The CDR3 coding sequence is TGTGCCAGCACCCCAAGAGCAGGGGGTAGGACCTACGAGCAGTACTTC.

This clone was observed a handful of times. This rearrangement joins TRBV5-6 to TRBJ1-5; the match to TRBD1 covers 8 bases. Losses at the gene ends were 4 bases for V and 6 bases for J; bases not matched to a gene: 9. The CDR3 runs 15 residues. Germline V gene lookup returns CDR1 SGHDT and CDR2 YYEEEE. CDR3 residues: CASSGGPGGGQPQHF. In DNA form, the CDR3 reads TGTGCCAGCAGCGGGGGGCCAGGGGGCGGTCAGCCCCAGCATTTT.

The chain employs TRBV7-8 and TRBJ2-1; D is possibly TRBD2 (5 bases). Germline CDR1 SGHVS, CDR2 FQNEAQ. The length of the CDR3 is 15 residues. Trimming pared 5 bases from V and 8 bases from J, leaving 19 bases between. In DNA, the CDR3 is TGTGCCAGCAGCGTAAAGAGGGAGAGGTCGGATGAGCAGTTCTTC. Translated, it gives CASSVKRERSDEQFF.

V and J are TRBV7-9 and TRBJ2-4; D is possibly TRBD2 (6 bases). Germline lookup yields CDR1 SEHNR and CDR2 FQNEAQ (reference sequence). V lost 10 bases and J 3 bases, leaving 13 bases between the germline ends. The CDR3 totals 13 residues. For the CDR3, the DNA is TGTGCCACCACGGGAGTAGTCAAAAACATTCAGTACTTC. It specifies CATTGVVKNIQYF.